This T cell receptor beta chain was identified in a study of shared clonotypes between healthy human individuals. Whole-study results and caveats: Sequencing depth was a factor that was expected to affect clonotype sharing among donors.

Germline lookup yields CDR1 MDHEN and CDR2 SYDVKM. The ends lost 1 base at V and 0 bases at J; junction bases unmatched: 9. This CDR3 comprises 17 residues. Data came from immunoSEQ multiplex PCR; TCRdb stores just in-frame clones and leaves some out. The sample has about 1.1 million clones; more than 75% are singletons. This clone was detected many times. The antigen is not known. Sequenced sample: memory CD4+ T cells from PBMCs. Described subset: CD45RA-negative fraction. This clonotype originated in a man aged 18 to 29 in good health. Some clones in this sample may be carry-over from other donors' samples. The chain links TRBV28 to TRBJ2-7; 7 nucleotides agree with TRBD2. The CDR3 nucleotides are TGTGCCAGCAGTTTATTCGGGGGGACGGCTAGCTCCTACGAGCAGTACTTC. This translates into CASSLFGGTASSYEQYF.